This T cell receptor (beta chain) was sequenced for a study of preoperative IRX-2 immunotherapy in early breast cancer. Germline V gives CDR1 LNHDA, CDR2 SQIVND (reference sequence). Trimming pared 4 bases from V and 5 bases from J, leaving 11 bases between. The CDR3 covers 13 residues. Indicated treatment: preoperative locoregional IRX-2 cytokine immunotherapy. Here immunoSEQ multiplex PCR was the method, and the copy in TCRdb shows in-frame clones only, minus some. The repertoire includes approximately 2,800 clones, 75% to 80% of them detected once, and 8.4% sits in the top ten. The sequence came from a human donor with breast cancer. The chain links TRBV19 to TRBJ1-2; D is unresolved. Specimen: tumor tissue, collected after IRX-2 immunotherapy. The CDR3: CASSTAGRYGYTF. CDR3 bases: TGTGCCAGTAGTACGGCTGGAAGATATGGCTACACCTTC. The whole variable domain, filled in from reference TRBV19 and TRBJ1-2, reads DGGITQSPKYLFRKEGQNVTLSCEQNLNHDAMYWYRQDPGQGLRLIYYSQIVNDFQKGDIAEGYSVSREKKESFPLTVTSAQKNPTAFYLCASSTAGRYGYTFGSGTRLTVV.